The TCR beta chain under discussion was sequenced for a study of regulatory dendritic cells for organ transplantation. Naive CD45RA+ and memory CD45RO+ CD4+ or CD8+ T cells were FACS-sorted. Sequencing was performed with immunoSEQ multiplex PCR; in TCRdb, only in-frame clones are kept and a portion is missing. Of fewer than 50,000 clones listed, over 80% are singletons. The CDR3 runs to 13 residues. Germline lookup yields CDR1 LGHNA and CDR2 YSLEER. V was trimmed by 1 base and J by 5 bases, leaving 6 bases between them. The sample holds a few counts of this clone. The origin of this receptor is a human donor in good health. Specimen: naive CD8+ T cells from blood. Sample subset: CD45RA+ naive T cells. The chain combines TRBV4-3 with TRBJ1-5; D unresolved. The CDR3: CASSQGLYQPQHF. In nucleotides, the CDR3 is TGCGCCAGCAGCCAAGGGTTATATCAGCCCCAGCATTTT.